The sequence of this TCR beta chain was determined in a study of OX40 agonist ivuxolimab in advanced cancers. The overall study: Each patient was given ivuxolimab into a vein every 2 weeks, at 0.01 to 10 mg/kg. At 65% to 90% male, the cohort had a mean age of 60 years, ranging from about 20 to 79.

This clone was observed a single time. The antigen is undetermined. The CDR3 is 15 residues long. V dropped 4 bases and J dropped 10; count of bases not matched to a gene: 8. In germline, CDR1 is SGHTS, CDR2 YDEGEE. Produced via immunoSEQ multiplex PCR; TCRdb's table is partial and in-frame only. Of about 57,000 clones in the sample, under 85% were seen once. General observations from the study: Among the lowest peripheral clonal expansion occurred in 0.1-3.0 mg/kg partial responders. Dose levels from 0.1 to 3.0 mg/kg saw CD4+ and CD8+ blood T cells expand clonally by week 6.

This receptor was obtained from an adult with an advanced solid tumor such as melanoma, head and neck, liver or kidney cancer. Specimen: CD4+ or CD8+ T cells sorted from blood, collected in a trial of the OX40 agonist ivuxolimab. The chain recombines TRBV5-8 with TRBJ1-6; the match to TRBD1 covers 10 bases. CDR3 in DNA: TGTGCCAGCAGCCAAGGGGACAGGGGAGCGTCACCCCTCCACTTT. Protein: CASSQGDRGASPLHF.